Below are 5 T cell receptor beta chains sequenced from a single sample in a study of blood T cell repertoires in COVID-19 (TCRdb year 2020). Library preparation employed the immunoSEQ multiplex PCR assay. Here the immuneACCESS table is served through TCRdb, limited to in-frame sequences with V and J called. Missing clones are a known gap in these copies; in checked studies unresolved V genes cover under half, and the rest lacks a known reason. The sample yields fewer than 350,000 clones; around 90% were counted once. The ten largest make up around 6.8% of the sample. What was sequenced was peripheral blood. Receptors were obtained from a woman under 40 with COVID-19, enrolled during active disease.

V is TRBV10-1 and J is TRBJ1-1; D unresolved. The CDR3 sequence is 14 residues long. Germline V gene data show CDR1 as WNHNN and CDR2 as SYGVQD (reference sequence). Between the trimmed V and J ends, which lost 6 bases and 1 base, there was a span of 12 bases. The DNA for the CDR3 is TGCGCCAGCAGCCCTCCCGAGCGGAACACTGAAGCTTTCTTT. It yields the protein CASSPPERNTEAFF.

The chain joins TRBV27 to TRBJ2-3, with D unresolved. The length of the CDR3 is 13 residues. V gave up 3 bases and J gave up 1 base, with 5 bases separating them. Germline CDR1 MNHEY, CDR2 SMNVEV (reference sequence). CDR3 sequence: CASSLTRTDTQYF. The DNA for the CDR3 is TGTGCCAGCAGTTTGACTCGCACAGATACGCAGTATTTT.

The chain links TRBV28 to TRBJ1-6; 9 bases align to TRBD1. The germline gives CDR1 MDHEN, CDR2 SYDVKM. This CDR3 comprises 15 residues. V was clipped by 5 bases and J by 7 bases; unmatched bases: 6. CDR3: CASSPDRGTNSPLHF. CDR3 nucleotide sequence: TGTGCCAGCAGTCCGGACAGGGGAACGAATTCACCCCTCCACTTT.

This clone occurred a few times. This sample includes further DNA sequences coding for the same CDR3. The rearrangement links TRBV13 to TRBJ1-1; 12 bases map to TRBD1. The CDR3 has 16 residues. Germline trimming cut 5 bases from V and 3 bases from J; bases unmatched to any gene: 7. The germline V gene encodes CDR1 PRHDT and CDR2 FYEKMQ (reference sequence). In nucleotides, the CDR3 is TGTGCCAGCAGCCCCCCGGGACAGGGGGCGGACACTGAAGCTTTCTTT. It encodes CASSPPGQGADTEAFF.

The rearrangement joins TRBV15 to TRBJ2-4; the match to TRBD2 covers 7 bases. The junction had 1 base not matched to a gene; V was cut back by 3 bases and J by 11 bases. This CDR3 is 11 amino acids long. Germline V gene data show CDR1 as LNHNV and CDR2 as YYDKDF (reference sequence). Here the CDR3 DNA reads TGTGCCACCAGCAGTGGGAGGGTTCAGTACTTC. This codes for CATSSGRVQYF.